This is a list of T cell receptor beta chains from one sample in a study of PD-1 blockade in classical Hodgkin lymphoma. Assay: immunoSEQ multiplex PCR; the TCRdb copy retains only in-frame clones and omits some. Among about 97,000 clones, approximately 83% were seen once, and the ten largest hold 12%. The starting material was peripheral blood mononuclear cells (PBMCs), obtained at baseline. All receptors derive from a human donor with classical Hodgkin lymphoma. Both conserved end residues are trimmed from each CDR3.

length	V	CDR3
12	TRBV6-5	ASSQRKGRDGYT
16	TRBV7-8	ASSPGLAGSYIYNEQF
16	TRBV7-9	ASSSVAGGGQSYNEQF
12	TRBV5-5	ASSYQGRNQPQH
11	TRBV4-3	ASSQDWYNEQF
11	TRBV5-4	ASSSQLYAEAF
12	TRBV5-5	ASSLYGAHNEQF
14	TRBV2	ASSEAVPQGSGRGT
15	TRBV5-4	ASSLGVGAPLSYEQY
12	TRBV7-8	ASSWLAGGETQY
15	TRBV7-9	ASSLRGQGAGPYEQY
12	TRBV27	ASIGGANTGELF
11	TRBV5-1	ASSLVPTDTQY
13	TRBV6-5	ASSRRGRGYNEQF
11	TRBV6-5	ASSWDRYNEQF
13	TRBV5-1	ASSLAGGEAYGYT
13	TRBV7-3	ASSLNAAGYNEQF
13	TRBV2	ASSARQESNYGYT
12	TRBV2	ASTGGRANEKLF
15	TRBV18	ASSPFSESTGANVLT
11	TRBV15	ATSREGGGELF
12	TRBV5-4	ATTLQGNQETQY
11	TRBV30	AWSDRGFYGYT
14	TRBV28	ASRDIIDRSYNEQF
11	TRBV28	ASSLGTTPGAF
12	TRBV11-2	ASSLGGRGTEQY
13	TRBV4-1	ASSQGQGGTYEQY
12	TRBV7-2	ASALIVQYNEQF
14	TRBV19	ASSTLGTSGRNEQF
14	TRBV18	ASSPKDGRDTGELF
12	TRBV11-2	ASSLVWGGNEQF
13	TRBV6-5	ASSPDTGRNQPQH
10	TRBV28	AIVGQNYGYT
11	TRBV29-1	SVGLAGYNEQF
13	TRBV18	ASSPGTSGVNEQF
11	TRBV6-6	ASSLPPGTEAF
11	TRBV11-2	ASSYRGEGEQY
12	TRBV5-1	ASRLTSGYNEQF
13	TRBV5-4	ASSSRQGAPYEQY
12	TRBV6-1	ASKALAGWNEQF
13	TRBV30	AWSGGQGAQETQY
15	TRBV7-2	ASSLEGHNSGANVLT
13	TRBV6-5	ASRHRDRGGHEQY
12	TRBV29-1	SVASGQANYGYT
14	TRBV7-3	ASSLMGQPDYNEQF
12	TRBV5-1	ASSSTWRRGEQY
9	TRBV20-1	SASLDNEQF
13	TRBV5-6	ASSLAGGPTDTQY
9	TRBV10-3	ASKEVFEQY
13	TRBV7-9	ASSPGWGRNTEAF
15	TRBV9	ASSPRLGGFGYNEQF
12	TRBV7-3	ASSLNGRPDTQY
12	TRBV28	ASSLDRVNEKLF
14	TRBV15	ATSWTSGRVVDTQY